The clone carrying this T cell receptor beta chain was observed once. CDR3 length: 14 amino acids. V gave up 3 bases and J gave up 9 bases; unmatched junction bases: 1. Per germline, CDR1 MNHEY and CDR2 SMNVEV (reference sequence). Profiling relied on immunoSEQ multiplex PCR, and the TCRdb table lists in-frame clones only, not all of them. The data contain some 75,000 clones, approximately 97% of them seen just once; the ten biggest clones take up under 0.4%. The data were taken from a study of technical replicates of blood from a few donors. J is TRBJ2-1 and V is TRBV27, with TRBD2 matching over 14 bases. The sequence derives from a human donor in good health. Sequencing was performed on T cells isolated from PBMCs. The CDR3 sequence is CASSLGLAGVEQFF. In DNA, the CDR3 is TGTGCCAGCAGTTTGGGACTAGCGGGAGTTGAGCAGTTCTTC.